This T cell receptor beta chain was captured by sequencing in a study of cytomegalovirus exposure and HLA in healthy donors. Study-wide results and caveats: There were over 150 TCR beta chains listed as cytomegalovirus-associated.

Notes on this clone: The target antigen is unknown.

Primers for the PCR totalled 60 Vbeta and 13 Jbeta. Libraries were prepared by immunoSEQ multiplex PCR; TCRdb keeps only in-frame clonotypes and omits some of them. This table holds under 200,000 clones, about 75% found once. The TCR sequence derives from a woman aged 45-60 years in good health and CMV-seropositive. Sequenced material: PBMCs.

CDR3 DNA: TGTGCCAGCAGTAGTAGCTCCCGTCAAGCTTTCTTT. This gives the protein CASSSSSRQAFF. The gene calls are TRBV2 and TRBJ1-1; no definite D call. Germline V gene lookup returns CDR1 SNHLY and CDR2 FYNNEI. This CDR3 region has 12 residues. The V and J ends lost 5 bases and 9 bases respectively, with 13 bases between them.